This T cell receptor (beta chain) came from a study of T cells in Graves' hyperthyroidism and ophthalmopathy. Study-level points and caveats: Ophthalmopathy onset followed model prediction by a median about 6.5 months. Blood also showed most of the thyroid clonotypes that were expanded above 0.001. By a 13 V-J model, ophthalmopathy was set apart from stable hyperthyroidism.

This clonotype was counted ten times or more. The antigen is not known. Authors of the study amplified TCR beta CDR3 regions from RNA transcripts. During a first-round RT-PCR of the TCR CDR3, the HTBI primer set was used. TCRdb reprocessed the multiplex PCR reads via MiXCR and lists one record per CDR3 protein. The repertoire includes about 99,000 distinct CDR3 sequences, 40% to 50% of them detected once, and about 28% sits in the top ten. Germline V gene data show CDR1 as MDHEN and CDR2 as SYDVKM. The CDR3 covers 15 residues. V was clipped by 6 bases and J by 2 bases; unmatched bases: 7. Lactation, pregnancy, other autoimmune disease or uncontrolled infection led to exclusion of patients.

Material for sequencing was blood. The sequence was obtained from a man aged 35 to 55 with Graves' hyperthyroidism. The chain has TRBV28 and TRBJ1-5, with 7 bases matching TRBD1. CDR3 in amino acids: CASSRGQTRNQPQHF. In nucleotides, the CDR3 is TGTGCCAGCAGCCGGGGACAGACTCGCAATCAGCCCCAGCATTTT.